The next 21 T cell receptor beta chains were all read from a single sample in a study of blood T cell repertoires in COVID-19. Data came from immunoSEQ multiplex PCR; TCRdb stores just in-frame clones and leaves some out. The sample lists about 60,000 clones, approximately 90% occurring once. Source material: peripheral blood. Every receptor here comes from a human donor in a cohort sampled during active COVID-19.

This rearrangement joins TRBV9 to TRBJ2-5; 10 nucleotides match TRBD1. CDR1 is SGDLS and CDR2 is YYNGEE in the germline V gene. The CDR3 length is 15 residues. J lost 4 bases, V lost 3 bases, and 6 bases had no gene match. The CDR3 coding sequence is TGTGCCAGCAGCGCCAGGACAGGGGGTGGAGAGACCCAGTACTTC. It yields the protein CASSARTGGGETQYF. Combining the CDR3 with reference TRBV9 and TRBJ2-5 gives the whole variable domain DSGVTQTPKHLITATGQRVTLRCSPRSGDLSVYWYQQSLDQGLQFLIQYYNGEERAKGNILERFSAQQFPDLHSELNLSSLELGDSALYFCASSARTGGGETQYFGPGTRLLVL.

This sequence joins TRBV21-1 and TRBJ1-5; the D call of TRBD1 is as the table states it, not checked on the DNA. TRBV21-1 is recorded as a pseudogene. This CDR3 spans 18 amino acids. The DNA for the CDR3 is TGTGCCAGCAGCAAAGTCCTGACAGGAAACTATAGCAATCAGCCCCAGCATTTT. Translation: CASSKVLTGNYSNQPQHF.

The chain combines TRBV10-1 with TRBJ2-2, with D perhaps matching TRBD2 (6 bases). Looked up from germline, CDR1 is WNHNN and CDR2 is SYGVQD (reference sequence). Trimming cost V 8 bases and J 5 bases, with 12 bases left between them. This CDR3 spans 13 amino acids. DNA for the CDR3: TGCGCCAGCGCTAAGGCGGGGACCGGGGAGCTGTTTTTT. It yields the protein CASAKAGTGELFF.

This clone was seen a single time. This chain connects TRBV4-1 to TRBJ1-2; TRBD1 is a possible D gene (5 bases). The V gene's germline CDR1 is MGHRA and CDR2 YSYEKL. Trimming shortened V by 1 base and J by 2 bases, and 17 bases separated the two germline ends. The CDR3 loop spans 17 amino acids. CDR3 in amino acids: CASSQVKSTEDNYGYTF. The CDR3 region has the DNA TGCGCCAGCAGCCAAGTTAAATCGACAGAGGACAACTATGGCTACACCTTC.

This clone was observed once. V usage is TRBV5-4 and J usage is TRBJ2-7; 8 nucleotides line up with TRBD1. CDR3 length: 14 residues. Germline loops: CDR1 SGHNT, CDR2 YYREEE (reference sequence). Trimming took 5 bases from V and 5 from J; bases not matched to a gene: 9. CDR3 in amino acids: CASSLKQGADEQYF. DNA of the CDR3: TGTGCCAGCAGTTTAAAGCAGGGGGCCGACGAGCAGTACTTC.

V and J are TRBV19 and TRBJ1-5, with D tentatively TRBD1 (5 bases). The V end was cut by 4 bases, the J end by 4 bases, with 8 bases between. There are 13 residues in the CDR3. The germline CDR1 and CDR2 sequences are LNHDA and SQIVND (reference sequence). CDR3 DNA: TGTGCCAGTAGTACGGGGGGGAATCAGCCCCAGCATTTT. The encoded protein is CASSTGGNQPQHF.

DNA for the CDR3: TGTGCCAGCAGTACAGGGTCCGAGCAGTACTTC. Translation gives CASSTGSEQYF. The chain recombines TRBV2 with TRBJ2-7; D may be TRBD1 (6 bases). Germline V gene lookup returns CDR1 SNHLY and CDR2 FYNNEI. Trimming shortened V by 5 bases and J by 6 bases, and 8 bases separated the two germline ends. The CDR3 has 11 amino acids.

This clone was observed many times. The chain couples TRBV7-8 to TRBJ2-7; perhaps TRBD2 as D (6 bases). The CDR3 sequence is 16 residues long. CDR1 SGHVS and CDR2 FQNEAQ come from the germline V gene. Trimming stripped 1 base from V and 3 bases from J, with 16 bases between. This CDR3 is CASSLVPGEIGYEQYF. CDR3 sequence (DNA): TGTGCCAGCAGCTTAGTTCCGGGGGAGATTGGCTACGAGCAGTACTTC.

V and J are TRBV4-3 and TRBJ2-7; maybe TRBD2 (6 bases). This CDR3 spans 16 amino acids. From germline, CDR1 is LGHNA and CDR2 YSLEER. Trimming took 3 bases from V and 4 from J, leaving 19 bases between them. CDR3 loop: CASSQMFELAQYEQYF. The DNA of the CDR3 is TGCGCCAGCAGCCAGATGTTCGAGCTAGCGCAGTACGAGCAGTACTTC.

This clone occurred once. V is TRBV5-4 and J is TRBJ2-3, with 14 bases fitting TRBD2. Germline V lookup: CDR1 SGHNT, CDR2 YYREEE (reference sequence). The CDR3 extends over 16 amino acids. With V trimmed by 4 bases and J by 4 bases, 5 bases remained unmatched. The CDR3 DNA reads as TGTGCCAGCAGCACCGGGACTAGCGGGAGTTCAGATACGCAGTATTTT. Its translation: CASSTGTSGSSDTQYF.

V usage is TRBV3-1 (or the pseudogene TRBV3-2) and J usage is TRBJ2-5; D may be TRBD1 (6 bases). This CDR3 contains 13 residues. Germline loops: CDR1 LGHDT, CDR2 YNNKEL (reference sequence). V lost 2 bases, J lost 5 bases, and 9 bases lay in between. CDR3 residues: CASSQRGTETQYF. The CDR3 coding sequence is TGTGCCAGCAGCCAAAGGGGGACCGAGACCCAGTACTTC.

This rearrangement joins TRBV3-1 (or the pseudogene TRBV3-2) to TRBJ1-1; 7 bases are a match to TRBD1. V gave up 4 bases and J gave up 9 bases; unmatched junction bases: 2. This CDR3 comprises 11 residues. From germline, CDR1 is LGHDT and CDR2 YNNKEL (reference sequence). CDR3 DNA sequence: TGTGCCAGCAGCCTGGGACAGAAAGCTTTCTTT. Its protein is CASSLGQKAFF.

The chain joins TRBV11-3 to TRBJ2-1; D might be TRBD2 (5 bases). Germline V lookup: CDR1 SGHNT, CDR2 YENEEA. V dropped 4 bases and J dropped 8 bases, with 18 bases sitting between them. The CDR3 loop spans 15 amino acids. CDR3: CASSSTSSGFYEQFF. In DNA form, the CDR3 reads TGTGCCAGCAGCTCTACCTCGTCGGGATTTTATGAGCAGTTCTTC.

The V and J genes are TRBV7-2 and TRBJ2-1; maybe TRBD2 (6 bases). Trimming removed 1 base from V and 8 bases from J, with 15 bases in between. Germline-derived CDR1 and CDR2 are SGHTA and FQGNSA. This CDR3 is built from 15 residues. CDR3 nucleotide sequence: TGTGCCAGCAGCTTAGGGGCCGGGAGATCGGATGAGCAGTTCTTC. As protein: CASSLGAGRSDEQFF.

The chain recombines TRBV19 with TRBJ2-5; maybe TRBD2 (5 bases). This CDR3 comprises 11 residues. The V end lost 9 bases, the J end lost 3 bases, and 8 bases lay between the germline ends. Germline V lookup: CDR1 LNHDA, CDR2 SQIVND (reference sequence). The CDR3 spells CASLAEETQYF. The CDR3 coding sequence is TGTGCCAGCCTAGCTGAAGAGACCCAGTACTTC.

This chain links TRBV5-4 with TRBJ1-4; D uncertain. Per the germline V gene, CDR1 is SGHNT and CDR2 is YYREEE (reference sequence). V lost 0 bases and J lost 2, with 5 bases in between. This CDR3 comprises 14 residues. CDR3 sequence: CASSLGRTNEKLFF. The DNA for the CDR3 is TGTGCCAGCAGCTTGGGGCGGACTAATGAAAAACTGTTTTTT.

This chain uses TRBV6-2 or TRBV6-3 with TRBJ2-7, with D unclear. CDR3 size: 13 residues. Germline V gives CDR1 MNHEY, CDR2 SVGEGT. Trimming took off 4 bases at V and 2 bases at J, with 9 bases between the two ends. CDR3 sequence reads: CASSFVNTYEQYF. The CDR3 coding sequence is TGTGCCAGCAGTTTTGTTAACACCTACGAGCAGTACTTC.

The V call is TRBV7-8, the J call TRBJ1-2; 7 positions match TRBD1. Trimming removed 4 bases from V and 2 bases from J; junction bases left unmatched: 1. Germline CDR1 reads SGHVS; CDR2 reads FQNEAQ. The CDR3 runs to 13 residues. The CDR3 region has the DNA TGTGCCAGCAGCTCGGGACAGAACTATGGCTACACCTTC. This sequence encodes CASSSGQNYGYTF.

V and J are TRBV24-1 and TRBJ1-1; 9 bases are shared with TRBD1. Germline CDR1 and CDR2: KGHDR and SFDVKD. V trimming: 2 bases; J trimming: 1 base; junction bases outside the gene matches: 1. This CDR3 spans 15 amino acids. CDR3 nucleotides: TGTGCCACCAGTGATTCGACAGGGGGGAACACTGAAGCTTTCTTT. Translation gives CATSDSTGGNTEAFF.

V is TRBV19 and J is TRBJ2-1; TRBD2 matches at 7 bases. The CDR3 is 15 residues long. Germline V gene data show CDR1 as LNHDA and CDR2 as SQIVND (reference sequence). V dropped 3 bases and J dropped 7; count of bases not matched to a gene: 9. CDR3 DNA: TGTGCCAGTAGTATCGGGCGGGAGCCTCGTAATGAGCAGTTCTTC. It specifies CASSIGREPRNEQFF.

This chain links TRBV6-1 with TRBJ1-4; 7 positions agree with TRBD1. Germline lookup yields CDR1 MNHNS and CDR2 SASEGT. V dropped 3 bases and J dropped 7; count of bases not matched to a gene: 8. This CDR3 is 15 amino acids long. The CDR3 DNA reads TGTGCCAGCAGTGACGACAGGGCGGAGGGTGAAAAACTGTTTTTT. It specifies CASSDDRAEGEKLFF.